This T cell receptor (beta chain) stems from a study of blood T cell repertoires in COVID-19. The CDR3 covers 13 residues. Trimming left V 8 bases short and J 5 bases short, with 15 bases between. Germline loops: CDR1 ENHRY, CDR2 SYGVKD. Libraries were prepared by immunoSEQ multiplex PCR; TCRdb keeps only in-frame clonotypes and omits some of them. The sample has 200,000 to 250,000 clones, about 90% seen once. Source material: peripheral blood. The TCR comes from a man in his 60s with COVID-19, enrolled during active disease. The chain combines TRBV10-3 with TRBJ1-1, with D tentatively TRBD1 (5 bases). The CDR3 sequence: CAIQGGLRTEAFF. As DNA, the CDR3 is TGTGCCATCCAGGGAGGGTTGAGGACTGAAGCTTTCTTT.